The T cell receptor (beta chain) under discussion was sequenced for a study of blood T cell repertoires in COVID-19. Produced via immunoSEQ multiplex PCR; TCRdb's table is partial and in-frame only. The profile shows about 280,000 clones, roughly 86% of them singletons. This clone is a singleton in its sample. The germline gives CDR1 LGHNA, CDR2 YSLEER. This CDR3 comprises 13 residues. With 0 bases removed from V and 1 base from J, the gap between germline ends came to 3 bases. Sequenced: peripheral blood. The chain has TRBV4-3 and TRBJ1-1; no definite D call. The receptor was isolated from a woman aged 25 to 39 who had recovered from COVID-19. The CDR3 here is CASSQERNTEAFF. In nucleotides, the CDR3 is TGCGCCAGCAGCCAAGAGAGGAACACTGAAGCTTTCTTT.